The clone carrying this TCR beta chain was detected many times. Germline trimming cut 0 bases from V and 5 bases from J; bases unmatched to any gene: 8. CDR1 is DFQATT, CDR2 SNEGSKA, per germline (reference sequence). This CDR3 comprises 15 residues. TCRdb re-called the 5' RACE reads with MiXCR, one entry per CDR3 protein. The table includes roughly 56,000 distinct CDR3 sequences, roughly an eighth detected once. This specimen belongs to a study of early T cells in non-severe SARS-CoV-2 infection. For the study at large: Unsorted whole blood bulk RNA was sequenced, with unpaired chains.

This TCR derives from an adult who was a healthcare worker with PCR-confirmed SARS-CoV-2 infection or an uninfected control (not recorded which). The sequencing sample was made of whole blood. J is TRBJ1-1 and V is TRBV20-1; 8 bases align to TRBD1. The DNA of the CDR3 is TGCAGTGCTAGAGATAGGACAGGGTCATTAACTGAAGCTTTCTTT. Protein: CSARDRTGSLTEAFF.